Listed below are T cell receptor beta chains from one sample, sequenced in a study of blood T cells in healthy people across ages. One entry per CDR3 protein, called by TCRdb with MiXCR from the 5' RACE reads. The table has roughly 860,000 distinct CDR3 sequences, approximately 65% seen once. Sequenced: blood. Every receptor here comes from a man aged 25-45 years in good health. Each CDR3 is given with its conserved first and last residue. D genes are given only for firm matches. Clone size is given for some rows only: seen once, a few or many times, or a class if the clone is expanded.

TRBV18	NA	NA	TRBJ2-5	CASSPAGTPKETQYF	TGTGCCAGCTCACCAGCCGGGACTCCTAAAGAGACCCAGTACTTC
TRBV12-5	NA	TRBD1	TRBJ2-1	CASGLSPGGVEQFF	TGTGCTAGTGGTTTGAGCCCAGGGGGCGTTGAGCAGTTCTTC
TRBV29-1	NA	NA	TRBJ1-2	CSARQLRGYTF	TGCAGCGCCAGACAACTTCGGGGCTACACCTTC
TRBV5-1	NA	TRBD2	TRBJ2-7	CASRLGGASGVYEQYF	TGCGCCAGCAGGCTGGGGGGGGCTAGCGGGGTCTACGAGCAGTACTTC
TRBV7-3	NA	TRBD2	TRBJ2-3	CASSLIGGSSTDTQYF	TGTGCCAGCAGCTTAATCGGGGGGTCTAGCACAGATACGCAGTATTTT
TRBV4-2	NA	NA	TRBJ2-7	CASSQEARSSYEQYF	TGTGCCAGCAGCCAAGAGGCTCGAAGCTCCTACGAGCAGTACTTC
TRBV10-2	NA	NA	TRBJ1-1	CASNGYRTEAFF	TGCGCCAGCAACGGGTATCGCACTGAAGCTTTCTTT
TRBV20-1	few	NA	TRBJ2-5	CSATLRETQYF	TGCAGTGCTACTCTCCGCGAGACCCAGTACTTC
TRBV5-1	NA	NA	TRBJ2-5	CASSLGLGKLDEQYF	TGCGCCAGCAGCTTGGGATTGGGAAAATTGGATGAGCAGTACTTC
TRBV5-1	NA	TRBD1	TRBJ1-2	CASSYALRTGSSNYGYTF	TGCGCCAGCAGCTATGCGCTTAGGACAGGGAGTTCGAACTATGGCTACACCTTC
TRBV12-3/TRBV12-4	many	NA	TRBJ1-1	CASSLSTEAFF	TGTGCCAGCAGTTTGTCGACTGAAGCTTTCTTT
TRBV18	NA	NA	TRBJ1-2	CASSPGQEPNYGYTF	TGTGCCAGCTCACCAGGCCAGGAGCCTAACTATGGCTACACCTTC
TRBV7-9	once	TRBD1	TRBJ2-5	CASSSRTGEGETQYF	TGTGCCAGCAGCTCTAGGACAGGGGAGGGAGAGACCCAGTACTTC
TRBV9	NA	NA	TRBJ2-5	CASSVGSGLGETQYF	TGTGCCAGCAGCGTAGGATCGGGGCTGGGGGAGACCCAGTACTTC
TRBV10-3	NA	NA	TRBJ1-5	CAISEGARFQPQHF	TGTGCCATCAGTGAGGGGGCGAGGTTTCAGCCCCAGCATTTT
TRBV4-1	NA	TRBD2	TRBJ2-3	CASSVTSGVGDTQYF	TGCGCCAGCAGCGTCACTAGCGGGGTCGGAGATACGCAGTATTTT
TRBV9	NA	TRBD2	TRBJ2-3	CASSPRIAGGTSTDTQYF	TGTGCCAGCAGCCCTCGGATAGCGGGGGGAACTAGCACAGATACGCAGTATTTT
TRBV20-1	NA	TRBD2	TRBJ2-4	CSARGLAGVRAKNIQYF	TGCAGTGCCCGGGGACTAGCGGGAGTACGGGCCAAAAACATTCAGTACTTC
TRBV20-1	NA	TRBD2	TRBJ2-1	CSAVSSGRAHNEQFF	TGCAGTGCCGTCTCTAGCGGGAGGGCCCACAATGAGCAGTTCTTC
TRBV10-3	NA	TRBD1	TRBJ2-1	CAIRQGGDNEQFF	TGTGCCATTAGACAGGGGGGAGACAATGAGCAGTTCTTC
TRBV10-3	few	TRBD2	TRBJ2-1	CAISEQTSGPYNEQFF	TGTGCCATCAGTGAGCAAACTAGCGGACCTTACAATGAGCAGTTCTTC
TRBV4-3	few	TRBD2	TRBJ2-1	CASSQFLAGGLAIVNEQFF	TGCGCCAGCAGCCAATTTCTAGCGGGGGGGCTCGCGATCGTTAATGAGCAGTTCTTC
TRBV7-9	NA	TRBD1	TRBJ2-7	CASSPDRAWSYEQYF	TGTGCCAGCAGTCCGGACAGGGCCTGGTCCTACGAGCAGTACTTC
TRBV5-1	NA	NA	TRBJ1-6	CASSPDVPENSPLHF	TGCGCCAGCAGTCCAGACGTGCCGGAGAATTCACCCCTCCACTTT